This is a list of T cell receptor beta chains from one sample in a study of shared clonotypes between healthy human individuals. Libraries were prepared by immunoSEQ multiplex PCR; TCRdb keeps only in-frame clonotypes and omits some of them. The sample contains 1.5 million to 1.9 million clones, approximately 98% of which appear only once. What was sequenced was naive CD4+ T cells sorted from blood. Receptors were obtained from a man aged 25-45 years in good health. The CDR3 runs from the conserved cysteine through the conserved F or W. The D gene is left open where the match is weak.

v_call	j_call	d_call	cdr3_nt	cdr3_aa
TRBV7-2	TRBJ1-1	NA	TGTGCCAGCAGCCCGACTTATGGGGGCACTGAAGCTTTCTTT	CASSPTYGGTEAFF
TRBV5-5	TRBJ2-7	NA	TGTGCCAGCAGCTTTGGCAGGGGTTACGAGCAGTACTTC	CASSFGRGYEQYF
TRBV5-1	TRBJ2-5	NA	TGCGCCAGCAGCTGGGGGGCGGAGCAGGGGAAAGAGACCCAGTACTTC	CASSWGAEQGKETQYF
TRBV7-3	TRBJ2-7	TRBD1	TGTGCCAGCAGCCTCGGGACAGGGCAGGACGAGCAGTACTTC	CASSLGTGQDEQYF
TRBV7-9	TRBJ2-2	NA	TGTGCCAGCAGCTTAAGCGACAGCGGGGAGCTGTTTTTT	CASSLSDSGELFF
TRBV30	TRBJ2-3	TRBD2	TGTGCCTGGAGTGTATTAGCGGGAGGTGTTCAGGGACCCATAGATACGCAGTATTTT	CAWSVLAGGVQGPIDTQYF
TRBV29-1	TRBJ2-3	TRBD2	TGCAGCGCCCAGCGGGGGAGCACAGATACGCAGTATTTT	CSAQRGSTDTQYF
TRBV11-2	TRBJ2-1	NA	TGTGCCAGCAGCTTAGAATCCGCGACTAGAAATGAGCAGTTCTTC	CASSLESATRNEQFF
TRBV9	TRBJ2-3	TRBD2	TGTGCCAGCAGCGTAGCACCGGGAGGTGCCACAGATACGCAGTATTTT	CASSVAPGGATDTQYF
TRBV18	TRBJ2-1	TRBD2	TGTGCCAGCTCAACCGGGACTAGCGGGAGCTCCTACAATGAGCAGTTCTTC	CASSTGTSGSSYNEQFF
TRBV28	TRBJ2-7	TRBD1	TGTGCCAGCAGTTTAGGGACAGGCACCTACGAGCAGTACTTC	CASSLGTGTYEQYF
TRBV18	TRBJ2-7	NA	TGTGCCAGCTCACGCACAGGGACCTACGAGCAGTACTTC	CASSRTGTYEQYF
TRBV7-2	TRBJ2-7	NA	TGTGCCAGCAGCTTAGTGTACGAGCAGTACTTC	CASSLVYEQYF
TRBV6-1	TRBJ1-5	NA	TGTGCCAGCAGTGGCAGGGTAAGCAATCAGCCCCAGCATTTT	CASSGRVSNQPQHF
TRBV5-1	TRBJ2-2	NA	TGCGCCAGCAGCTTTTTCAACGGGCCAACGAACACCGGGGAGCTGTTTTTT	CASSFFNGPTNTGELFF
TRBV28	TRBJ2-1	TRBD1	TGTGCCAGCAGTTTATTGGACAGGTCGAGTGAGCAGTTCTTC	CASSLLDRSSEQFF
TRBV5-4	TRBJ2-7	TRBD1	TGTGCCAGCAGCCAGACCGGGACAGGGGGCGAGCAGTACTTC	CASSQTGTGGEQYF
TRBV7-7	TRBJ2-3	TRBD2	TGTGCTAGCAGCAACCCTAGCGGTACGCAGTATTTT	CASSNPSGTQYF
TRBV7-3	TRBJ2-5	NA	TGTGCCAGCAGCTACCGGGACTCGGAGACCCAGTACTTC	CASSYRDSETQYF
TRBV5-1	TRBJ2-1	TRBD2	TGCGCCAGCAGCTCGATTAGCGGGAAAAATGAGCAGTTCTTC	CASSSISGKNEQFF
TRBV5-1	TRBJ2-2	NA	TGCGCCAGCAGCTTGGGAGCGGGTGTTACCGGGGAGCTGTTTTTT	CASSLGAGVTGELFF
TRBV6-1	TRBJ1-2	TRBD1	TGTGCCAGCACGGGACAGGGAACCTATGGCTACACCTTC	CASTGQGTYGYTF